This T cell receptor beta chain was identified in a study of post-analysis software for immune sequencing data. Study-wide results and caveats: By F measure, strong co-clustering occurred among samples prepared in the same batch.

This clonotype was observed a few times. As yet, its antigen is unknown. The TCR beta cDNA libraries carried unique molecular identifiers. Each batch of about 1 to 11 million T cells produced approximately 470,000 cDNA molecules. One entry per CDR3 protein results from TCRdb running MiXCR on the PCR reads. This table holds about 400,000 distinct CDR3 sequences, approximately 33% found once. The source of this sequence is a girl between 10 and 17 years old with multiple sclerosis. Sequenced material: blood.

CDR3 loop: CSATTGVNTEAFF. Written as DNA, the CDR3 is TGCAGTGCTACCACGGGAGTGAACACTGAAGCTTTCTTT. This chain connects TRBV20-1 to TRBJ1-1; no reliable D call. The CDR3 runs to 13 residues. Germline-derived CDR1 and CDR2 are DFQATT and SNEGSKA (reference sequence). Trimming stripped 4 bases from V and 0 bases from J, with 9 bases between.